This TCR beta chain emerged from a study of CD8 T cells in ankylosing spondylitis (dated by TCRdb to the late 2010s). About the full investigation: The study set out to find disease-linked TCR variants by profiling T cell receptor beta repertoires in ankylosing spondylitis patients and healthy donors. The full study cohort comprised about 25 ankylosing spondylitis patients and over 95 healthy donors. Peripheral blood samples were taken, and synovial fluid was additionally collected from ankylosing spondylitis patients. The full study reports these points: A CD8+ phenotype was shown by the disease-linked clones, which were found at relatively low frequencies in peripheral blood. A TCR beta motif of several highly homologous amino acid variants appeared characteristic of blood from ankylosing spondylitis patients. Some of the motif variants had been reported before in the synovial fluid and blood of reactive arthritis patients, a finding that suggests common disease-initiation mechanisms. The disease-linked clones were reported as significantly enriched in matched synovial fluid samples from ankylosing spondylitis patients.

At least ten counts were recorded for this clonotype. Its target antigen remains unknown. Base quality data are lacking; no much larger clone is found one base away. The data were produced on an Illumina HiSeq 2500. TCR beta libraries were prepared by quantitative 5'-RACE with molecular barcodes. From the authors' description of their analysis: To identify disease-linked TCR variants, a new computational method was used, one built on a probabilistic model of VDJ rearrangement. Using fastp at Q25 and MiXCR, TCRdb reprocessed the public reads and kept productive beta chains. All rows with the same CDR3 protein become a single entry with the most common DNA and genes. V and J calls and clone size were set by TCRdb, not the authors. For this sample there are under 150,000 distinct CDR3 sequences; 9.3% appear just once. Together, the top ten hold 2.5% to 3.5% of the sample. Relative to germline, V is 4 bases shorter and J is 1 base shorter, with 8 bases between their ends. The CDR3, cysteine through phenylalanine, is 14 amino acids long. The CDR3 DNA has 42 bases and is translated from base 1.

The material sequenced was blood, either unsorted or a sorted T cell fraction (not recorded which). The chain was built from TRBV12-3 or TRBV12-4 and TRBJ1-5, with the D gene call left open. The source of this sequence is a male donor with ankylosing spondylitis or in good health (not recorded which). The CDR3 region reads CASSSSMSNQPQHF. In nucleotides, the sequence is TGTGCCAGCAGTTCTTCTATGAGCAATCAGCCCCAGCATTTT.